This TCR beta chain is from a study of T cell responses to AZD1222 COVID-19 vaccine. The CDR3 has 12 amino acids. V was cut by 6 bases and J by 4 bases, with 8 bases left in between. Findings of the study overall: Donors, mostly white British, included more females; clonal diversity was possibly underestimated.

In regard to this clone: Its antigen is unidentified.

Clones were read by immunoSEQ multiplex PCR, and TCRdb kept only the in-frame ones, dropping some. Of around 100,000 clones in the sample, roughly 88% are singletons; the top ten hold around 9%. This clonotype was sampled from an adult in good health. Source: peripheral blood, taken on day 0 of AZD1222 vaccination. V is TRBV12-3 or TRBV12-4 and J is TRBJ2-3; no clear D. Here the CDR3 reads CASSPSADTQYF. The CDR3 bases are TGTGCCAGCAGCCCATCGGCAGATACGCAGTATTTT.